These 28 T cell receptor beta chains originate from one sample sequenced in a study of regulatory T cells in long-lasting Graves disease. According to the study, TCR beta libraries were built with iRepertoire HTBI primers and CDR3-region Arm-PCR. In TCRdb, the multiplex PCR reads were re-called with MiXCR into one record per CDR3 protein. Counted here are 400,000 to 650,000 distinct CDR3 sequences, about 15% occurring once; the ten biggest clones make up roughly 25%. Stated time point: newly diagnosed GD, antithyroid drugs for less than 3 months. PBMC RNA served as the TCR library source. The same sample was also studied in work on T cells in Graves' hyperthyroidism and ophthalmopathy.

The sample consisted of peripheral blood mononuclear cells (PBMCs), taken at new diagnosis, from a patient treated with antithyroid drugs. The receptors shown here come from a woman between 40 and 65 years old with Graves disease.

This chain joins TRBV30 and TRBJ2-1; D remains ambiguous. The CDR3 is 13 residues long. CDR1 is GTSNPN and CDR2 is SVGIG in the germline V gene (reference sequence). V was trimmed by 0 bases and J by 3 bases, leaving 6 bases between them. CDR3 region: CAWSVRYYNEQFF. The CDR3 bases are TGTGCCTGGAGTGTAAGGTACTACAATGAGCAGTTCTTC.

In its sample, this clonotype was seen many times. The chain has TRBV12-3 or TRBV12-4 and TRBJ1-4, with D possibly being TRBD1 (5 bases). V gave up 4 bases and J gave up 7 bases, with 19 bases separating them. CDR3 length: 16 amino acids. The CDR3 loop reads CASSSTGGGGVEKLFF. The CDR3 region has the DNA TGTGCCAGCAGTTCCACCGGTGGGGGGGGTGTTGAAAAACTGTTTTTT.

This clonotype was observed a handful of times. DNA for the CDR3: TGTGCCATCAGTGAAAGCGGGACAAGCTGGTATGGCTACACCTTC. Its protein is CAISESGTSWYGYTF. J is TRBJ1-2 and V is TRBV10-3; the D gene is possibly TRBD1 (6 bases). Per the germline V gene, CDR1 is ENHRY and CDR2 is SYGVKD. The CDR3 sequence is 15 residues long. The V end lost 3 bases, the J end lost 5 bases, and 16 bases lay between the germline ends.

The chain recombines TRBV5-1 with TRBJ1-1; TRBD1 matches at 7 bases. J lost 1 base, V lost 4 bases, and 7 bases had no gene match. Germline V gives CDR1 SGHRS, CDR2 YFSETQ. The CDR3 sequence is 15 residues long. The CDR3 is CASSPHRTGNTEAFF. As DNA, the CDR3 is TGCGCCAGCAGCCCGCACCGGACAGGGAACACTGAAGCTTTCTTT. Using reference TRBV5-1 and TRBJ1-1 for the parts outside the CDR3, the full variable domain is KAGVTQTPRYLIKTRGQQVTLSCSPISGHRSVSWYQQTPGQGLQFLFEYFSETQRNKGNFPGRFSGRQFSNSRSEMNVSTLELGDSALYLCASSPHRTGNTEAFFGQGTRLTVV.

This clonotype was observed a handful of times. The chain employs TRBV5-1 and TRBJ2-7; 8 bases match TRBD1. The germline gives CDR1 SGHRS, CDR2 YFSETQ. After removal of 7 bases from V and 7 bases from J, the junction contained 13 bases not matched to a gene. The CDR3 loop spans 14 amino acids. The CDR3 nucleotides read TGCGCCAGCTCCTCGGGAGACAGGGGCGGAGAGCAGTACTTC. Translating gives CASSSGDRGGEQYF.

This clonotype was seen many times. The gene calls are TRBV2 and TRBJ2-5; unclear D gene. Germline assignment: CDR1 SNHLY and CDR2 FYNNEI. The CDR3 runs 10 residues. The V gene lost 7 bases and the J gene lost 13 bases, with 13 bases spanning the gap. The CDR3 region is CASKPSRPYF. The CDR3 region has the DNA TGTGCCAGCAAACCCTCCCGGCCGTACTTC.

The sample holds many counts of this clonotype. This chain uses TRBV5-1 with TRBJ1-4; the D gene is possibly TRBD1 (6 bases). The length of the CDR3 is 14 residues. V lost 0 bases to trimming and J lost 6 bases, with 9 bases between them. Germline CDR1 and CDR2: SGHRS and YFSETQ. CDR3 amino acids: CASSLEGEYEKLFF. CDR3 DNA: TGCGCCAGCAGCTTGGAGGGGGAGTATGAAAAACTGTTTTTT.

The chain couples TRBV5-1 to TRBJ1-3, with TRBD1 identical over 7 bases. The CDR3 is 16 residues long. Per the germline V gene, CDR1 is SGHRS and CDR2 is YFSETQ. V shed 4 bases and J 0 bases; nucleotides not matched to a gene: 7. DNA of the CDR3: TGCGCCAGCAGCAACGGACAGGCCCTCTCTGGAAACACCATATATTTT. Its protein product is CASSNGQALSGNTIYF. The full variable domain, its missing parts supplied by reference TRBV5-1 and TRBJ1-3, is KAGVTQTPRYLIKTRGQQVTLSCSPISGHRSVSWYQQTPGQGLQFLFEYFSETQRNKGNFPGRFSGRQFSNSRSEMNVSTLELGDSALYLCASSNGQALSGNTIYFGEGSWLTVV.

This clonotype was seen more than once but under ten times. V is TRBV7-2 and J is TRBJ1-3; D is ambiguous. Germline V gene data show CDR1 as SGHTA and CDR2 as FQGNSA. Trimming took 1 base from V and 1 from J, leaving 11 bases between them. CDR3 size: 16 residues. The CDR3 spells CASSLVGGSSGNTIYF. CDR3 DNA: TGTGCCAGCAGCTTAGTGGGCGGGTCATCTGGAAACACCATATATTTT.

The table lists this clonotype with many counts. V gene TRBV12-3 or TRBV12-4 combines with J gene TRBJ2-5; the D gene is possibly TRBD1 (5 bases). CDR3 size: 15 residues. V was trimmed by 3 bases and J by 3 bases, leaving 14 bases between them. This CDR3 reads CASSLVGQGKETQYF. The CDR3, as DNA: TGTGCCAGCAGTTTGGTGGGCCAGGGAAAAGAGACCCAGTACTTC.

Only a few counts were recorded for this clonotype. V gene TRBV19 combines with J gene TRBJ2-1, with unresolved D. V dropped 6 bases and J dropped 0 bases, with 9 bases sitting between them. The germline V gene has CDR1 LNHDA and CDR2 SQIVND (reference sequence). There are 14 residues in the CDR3. CDR3 sequence reads: CASRLTISYNEQFF. The CDR3 DNA reads as TGTGCCAGTAGATTAACTATCTCCTACAATGAGCAGTTCTTC. Using reference TRBV19 and TRBJ2-1 for the parts outside the CDR3, the full variable domain is DGGITQSPKYLFRKEGQNVTLSCEQNLNHDAMYWYRQDPGQGLRLIYYSQIVNDFQKGDIAEGYSVSREKKESFPLTVTSAQKNPTAFYLCASRLTISYNEQFFGPGTRLTVL.

The genes are TRBV5-1 and TRBJ2-2, with 9 bases fitting TRBD2. V shed 0 bases, J shed 6 bases, and the junction held 9 bases outside the gene matches. Germline CDR1 and CDR2: SGHRS and YFSETQ. This CDR3 is 17 amino acids long. The CDR3 sequence is CASSLGTSAFAAGELFF. CDR3 nucleotides: TGCGCCAGCAGCTTGGGGACTAGCGCTTTTGCCGCCGGGGAGCTGTTTTTT.

This chain uses TRBV5-4 with TRBJ2-3; D unresolved. Germline V gene lookup returns CDR1 SGHNT and CDR2 YYREEE (reference sequence). The length of the CDR3 is 18 residues. V was pared by 0 bases and J by 6 bases, with 23 bases between. The DNA for the CDR3 is TGTGCCAGCAGCTTGGAAATTAGGACCACTATTGTGTTGGATACGCAGTATTTT. Translation gives CASSLEIRTTIVLDTQYF. Combining the CDR3 with reference TRBV5-4 and TRBJ2-3 gives the whole variable domain ETGVTQSPTHLIKTRGQQVTLRCSSQSGHNTVSWYQQALGQGPQFIFQYYREEENGRGNFPPRFSGLQFPNYSSELNVNALELDDSALYLCASSLEIRTTIVLDTQYFGPGTRLTVL.

This clonotype was seen at least ten times. Here the CDR3 reads CASSSGGNYGYTF. The CDR3 nucleotides are TGTGCCAGCAGTTCCGGGGGGAACTATGGCTACACCTTC. The chain recombines TRBV6-9 with TRBJ1-2, with D possibly matching TRBD1 (5 bases). V lost 4 bases and J lost 2, with 8 bases in between. The CDR3 spans 13 residues. CDR1 MNHGY and CDR2 SVAAGI come from the germline V gene.

In this sample, this clonotype turned up many times. This CDR3 is CASSLVRLAGGDEQFF. CDR3 bases: TGCGCCAGCAGCTTGGTACGCCTAGCGGGGGGAGATGAGCAGTTCTTC. The gene calls are TRBV5-1 and TRBJ2-1, with 11 bases identical to TRBD2. J gave up 8 bases and V 0 bases, and 7 bases lay outside the gene matches. Germline V gene sequence: CDR1 SGHRS, CDR2 YFSETQ. The CDR3 has 16 residues. The full variable domain, completed using reference TRBV5-1 and TRBJ2-1, is KAGVTQTPRYLIKTRGQQVTLSCSPISGHRSVSWYQQTPGQGLQFLFEYFSETQRNKGNFPGRFSGRQFSNSRSEMNVSTLELGDSALYLCASSLVRLAGGDEQFFGPGTRLTVL.

This clonotype came up many times. The J gene is TRBJ2-5, the V gene TRBV28, with TRBD1 identical over 8 bases. Germline V lookup: CDR1 MDHEN, CDR2 SYDVKM. Trimming cost V 5 bases and J 5 bases; bases outside gene matches: 13. This CDR3 spans 16 amino acids. The CDR3 region is CASSTPKDRDGETQYF. CDR3 sequence (DNA): TGTGCCAGCAGTACACCCAAGGACAGGGACGGGGAGACCCAGTACTTC.

This rearrangement joins TRBV6-1 to TRBJ2-4; D remains ambiguous. Germline loops: CDR1 MNHNS, CDR2 SASEGT. The CDR3 spans 13 residues. V was shortened by 5 bases and J by 7 bases, with 12 bases between the two germline ends. The CDR3 coding sequence is TGTGCCAGCAGTATCACTTATGGGAACATTCAGTACTTC. As protein: CASSITYGNIQYF.

This clonotype was seen ten or more times. V usage is TRBV6-1 and J usage is TRBJ1-1; 7 bases align to TRBD1. Looked up from germline, CDR1 is MNHNS and CDR2 is SASEGT. CDR3 size: 13 residues. Losses at the gene ends were 5 bases for V and 5 bases for J; bases not matched to a gene: 5. The CDR3 region is CASSPKDRTEAFF. The CDR3 DNA is TGTGCCAGCAGTCCTAAGGACAGGACTGAAGCTTTCTTT.

V is TRBV7-9 and J is TRBJ2-3; D perhaps matches TRBD1 (7 bases). The CDR3 has 14 amino acids. Germline values: CDR1 SEHNR, CDR2 FQNEAQ (reference sequence). The V gene lost 4 bases and the J gene lost 5 bases, with 13 bases spanning the gap. CDR3 nucleotide sequence: TGTGCCAGCAGCTGGAGGGACAGTAAAGATACGCAGTATTTT. Residues: CASSWRDSKDTQYF.

This chain connects TRBV19 to TRBJ1-1, with D possibly matching TRBD1 (5 bases). V was pared by 3 bases and J by 0 bases, with 14 bases between. Germline V gene lookup returns CDR1 LNHDA and CDR2 SQIVND (reference sequence). The CDR3 is made up of 16 amino acids. CDR3 residues: CASSIGAGIMNTEAFF. DNA for the CDR3: TGTGCCAGTAGTATCGGGGCGGGAATCATGAACACTGAAGCTTTCTTT. Supplemented by reference TRBV19 and TRBJ1-1, the full variable domain reads DGGITQSPKYLFRKEGQNVTLSCEQNLNHDAMYWYRQDPGQGLRLIYYSQIVNDFQKGDIAEGYSVSREKKESFPLTVTSAQKNPTAFYLCASSIGAGIMNTEAFFGQGTRLTVV.

This clonotype occurred a few times. The gene calls are TRBV12-3 or TRBV12-4 and TRBJ2-7, with D possibly called TRBD1 or TRBD2 (5 bases each). The CDR3 length is 15 residues. The V and J ends lost 5 bases and 2 bases respectively, with 16 bases between them. CDR3 region: CASSETGRPPYEQYF. The CDR3 DNA sequence: TGTGCCAGCAGTGAAACGGGGCGGCCGCCCTACGAGCAGTACTTC.

Only a few counts were recorded for this clonotype. Relative to the germline gene, one junction end is altered; a read error may explain this. This chain connects TRBV20-1 to TRBJ1-1, with D possibly TRBD1 on 6 matching bases. This CDR3 spans 14 amino acids. Germline CDR1 DFQATT, CDR2 SNEGSKA (reference sequence). The CDR3 nucleotides are TGCAGTGCTAGAGATCGGTCATGGGACACTAAAGCTTTCTTT. The encoded protein is CSARDRSWDTKAFF.

This clonotype was recorded many times. The chain combines TRBV11-2 with TRBJ2-1; 7 positions agree with TRBD2. V lost 3 bases, J lost 10 bases, and 15 bases stayed unmatched. The CDR3 consists of 16 residues. The germline gives CDR1 SGHAT, CDR2 FQNNGV. The CDR3 bases are TGTGCCAGCAGCTTCCCCAGCGGGGCCATTAATGGGGAGCAGTTCTTC. This sequence encodes CASSFPSGAINGEQFF.

The table lists this clonotype with a few counts. The chain joins TRBV2 to TRBJ1-5; TRBD1 matches at 8 bases. Germline CDR1 is SNHLY and CDR2 is FYNNEI. The CDR3 runs 15 residues. The V gene end was trimmed by 7 bases and the J gene end by 4 bases; junction bases not matched to a gene: 9. The CDR3 reads CASNLQGGTNQPQHF. CDR3 in DNA: TGTGCCAGCAACCTACAGGGGGGAACAAATCAGCCCCAGCATTTT.

The J gene is TRBJ1-5, the V gene TRBV6-2 or TRBV6-3; D call uncertain. From germline, CDR1 is MNHEY and CDR2 SVGEGT. Trimming left V 7 bases short and J 1 base short, with 14 bases between. The CDR3 contains 15 residues. The CDR3, as DNA: TGTGCCAGCACCCCCACGGGCTCGAGCAATCAGCCCCAGCATTTT. This encodes CASTPTGSSNQPQHF.

The sample holds a few counts of this clonotype. The chain is built from TRBV9 and TRBJ2-7; D is unresolved. The CDR3 extends over 14 amino acids. Germline lookup yields CDR1 SGDLS and CDR2 YYNGEE. Trimming shortened V by 0 bases and J by 2 bases, and 9 bases separated the two germline ends. CDR3 DNA: TGTGCCAGCAGCGTAGGGGATGGGGCCTACGAGCAGTACTTC. It specifies CASSVGDGAYEQYF.

This chain joins TRBV19 and TRBJ1-5; unclear D gene. The V and J ends lost 3 bases and 7 bases respectively, with 10 bases between them. The CDR3 is made up of 13 amino acids. Looked up from germline, CDR1 is LNHDA and CDR2 is SQIVND (reference sequence). CDR3 sequence: CASSIEPRQPQHF. Written as DNA, the CDR3 is TGTGCCAGTAGTATTGAGCCACGACAGCCCCAGCATTTT.

This clonotype is a singleton in its sample. The chain is built from TRBV6-1 and TRBJ2-2, with D perhaps TRBD1 (6 bases). The germline V gene encodes CDR1 MNHNS and CDR2 SASEGT. The CDR3 is 16 amino acids. Trimming pared 6 bases from V and 2 bases from J, leaving 16 bases between. The CDR3 is CASRPQGRINTGELFF. The CDR3 region has the DNA TGTGCCAGCAGACCACAGGGTCGGATCAACACCGGGGAGCTGTTTTTT.